The present T cell receptor beta chain was sequenced within a study of T-cell memory formation after mild COVID-19. Via MiXCR, TCRdb re-called the 5' RACE reads, giving one row per CDR3 protein. The sample has 550,000 to 700,000 distinct CDR3 sequences; about a sixth are singletons. After removal of 4 bases from V and 6 bases from J, the junction contained 11 bases not matched to a gene. The germline CDR1 and CDR2 sequences are SGHRS and YFSETQ. CDR3 size: 17 residues. The table lists this clonotype with many counts. The TCR was taken from an adult woman who had mild COVID-19 (a few samples of this study predate the infection). Cell type and time point are not known. Sample: PBMCs or a T cell subset sorted from them (not recorded which). The V gene is TRBV5-1, the J gene TRBJ2-3, with 13 bases fitting TRBD2. CDR3 amino acids: CASSALTSGGAGDTQYF. The CDR3 DNA reads TGCGCCAGCAGCGCCCTCACTAGCGGGGGGGCAGGTGATACGCAGTATTTT.